The sequence of this T cell receptor beta chain was determined in a study of regulatory T cells in long-lasting Graves disease. This CDR3 is built from 13 residues. The V gene's germline CDR1 is MDHEN and CDR2 SYDVKM. Trimming took off 10 bases at V and 3 bases at J, with 15 bases between the two ends. Arm-PCR of CDR3 regions and iRepertoire HTBI primers were the basis on which TCR beta libraries were built. In TCRdb, the multiplex PCR reads were re-called with MiXCR into one record per CDR3 protein. The table shows just over 600,000 distinct CDR3 sequences, with roughly 16% occurring only once. Findings and limits, study-wide: Because few samples were included, accuracy may have been lower.

This clonotype was observed at least ten times. Its antigen is not known. Time point described: newly diagnosed GD, antithyroid drugs for less than 3 months. The TCR library used RNA extracted from PBMCs. These data also featured in a second study, about T cells in Graves' hyperthyroidism and ophthalmopathy.

The origin of this receptor is a woman in her twenties or thirties with Graves disease. V is TRBV28 and J is TRBJ1-1; D is possibly TRBD1 (5 bases). This sample comprised peripheral blood mononuclear cells (PBMCs), obtained at new diagnosis, from a patient treated with antithyroid drugs. The CDR3 reads CAIQGWVDTEAFF. CDR3 sequence (DNA): TGTGCCATCCAGGGATGGGTGGACACTGAAGCTTTCTTT. The complete variable domain, with remaining parts taken from reference TRBV28 and TRBJ1-1, reads DVKVTQSSRYLVKRTGEKVFLECVQDMDHENMFWYRQDPGLGLRLIYFSYDVKMKEKGDIPEGYSVSREKKERFSLILESASTNQTSMYLCAIQGWVDTEAFFGQGTRLTVV.